This entry is about one T cell receptor (beta chain). Participant ages covered roughly 18 to 89 years across approximately 25 US areas. The assay was immunoSEQ multiplex PCR, and TCRdb's table has in-frame clones only and misses some. This table has some 170,000 clones, roughly 87% appearing once. These data belong to a study of blood T cell repertoires in COVID-19. Background on the study: Material from acute and convalescent COVID-19 was sourced from the United States, Italy and Spain. PBMCs, B-cell-depleted T cells, or T cells provided the cDNA or gDNA that made up the material.

Material for sequencing was PBMCs or T cells enriched from blood (not recorded which). The clonotype comes from a human donor with acute COVID-19. The donor label of this sample is uncertain.

The CDR3 nucleotides read TGTGCCAGCAGTGAAGACCCAGGGGGCAATCAGCCCCAGCATTTT. Its protein is CASSEDPGGNQPQHF. The rearrangement links TRBV6-1 to TRBJ1-5; D is possibly TRBD1 (6 bases). The V end lost 1 base, the J end lost 2 bases, and 9 bases lay between the germline ends. CDR3 length equals 15 residues. Germline lookup yields CDR1 MNHNS and CDR2 SASEGT.